The TCR beta chain described here comes from a study of T cells after yellow fever vaccination. Study outcomes and limitations: Though it reached lower strength, the secondary response hit its peak faster, day 5 versus 15.

TCRdb re-analysed the 5' RACE reads in MiXCR, keeping a single row per CDR3 protein. The table has some 52,000 distinct CDR3 sequences, 6.5% to 8% seen once. This clonotype was recorded many times. Germline V gene lookup returns CDR1 DFQATT and CDR2 SNEGSKA (reference sequence). V shed 6 bases and J 9 bases; nucleotides not matched to a gene: 15. CDR3 length: 15 amino acids. This chain joins TRBV20-1 and TRBJ2-1, with TRBD1 matching 9 bases. The sample here was CD8+ T cells not binding an NS4B(214-222) dextramer, sorted from PBMCs, taken approximately 47 days after the first yellow fever vaccination. The TCR was taken from a man aged 18 to 30 who received the YFV17D yellow fever vaccine. The CDR3 nucleotides read TGCAGTGCCCTGGCTCCCGGGACAGGGTTAAGTGAGCAGTTCTTC. It is translated as CSALAPGTGLSEQFF.